This TCR beta chain emerged from a study of beta chain features in type 1 diabetes. Points from the study as a whole: TCRB CDR3s from Type 1 diabetes patients were moderately but significantly shorter in all four CD4+ subsets.

Reverse transcription of all isolated RNA meant that expressed TCRB transcripts were sequenced. Assay used: immunoSEQ multiplex PCR; TCRdb lists only in-frame clones, some missing. The repertoire holds 150,000 to 200,000 clones, with roughly 63% as singletons. Notes on this clone: As yet, its antigen is unknown.

Per germline, CDR1 MGHDK and CDR2 SYGVNS. The CDR3 has 18 amino acids. V dropped 4 bases and J dropped 0; count of bases not matched to a gene: 9. V and J are TRBV25-1 and TRBJ2-1; 10 bases fit TRBD2. This TCR derives from a man aged 25-40 years with type 1 diabetes. Sequencing was performed on naive CD4+ T cells from blood. The CDR3 sequence is CASSGFPSGGLSYNEQFF. The DNA of the CDR3 is TGTGCCAGCAGTGGATTCCCTAGCGGGGGCCTCTCCTACAATGAGCAGTTCTTC.